The present entry profiles one TCR beta chain with its context. Looked up from germline, CDR1 is SGHRS and CDR2 is YFSETQ. The CDR3 has 15 residues. Trimming took 4 bases from V and 4 from J, leaving 15 bases between them. This record comes from a study of blood T cell repertoires in COVID-19. Authors' data handling: Estimation of nucleated cell counts relied on the amplification of reference gene primers. Generated by immunoSEQ multiplex PCR, the TCRdb table keeps only in-frame clones and is missing some. V and J calls and clone size come straight from that table; D and trimming were deduced from the DNA. The table has 180,000 or so clones, over 80% seen once.

The chain carries TRBV5-1 and TRBJ1-5; D perhaps matches TRBD1 (6 bases). The receptor was derived from a middle-aged woman with COVID-19, enrolled during active disease. The sequenced sample consisted of peripheral blood. The CDR3 region is CASSADGQKNQPQHF. The CDR3 nucleotides read TGCGCCAGCAGCGCGGACGGACAGAAAAATCAGCCCCAGCATTTT.